What follows is one TCR beta chain and its context. This entry belongs to a study of blood T cell repertoires in COVID-19. This CDR3 spans 17 amino acids. Per the germline V gene, CDR1 is SGHTA and CDR2 is FQGNSA. The ends lost 1 base at V and 6 bases at J; junction bases unmatched: 11. Which cohort a participant joined came from the clinical history participants gave. Per the authors' pipeline: Reference gene primer amplification in the assay estimated nucleated cell counts. The table came from immunoSEQ multiplex PCR; TCRdb's copy has only in-frame clones and leaves some out. For V, J and clone size, that table is used; D and trimming come from the DNA. Among about 220,000 clones listed, almost 90% were seen once.

The chain joins TRBV7-2 to TRBJ2-3, with 9 bases lining up with TRBD2. The TCR originated in a woman in her forties or fifties with acute COVID-19. Sequencing was performed on PBMCs or T cells enriched from blood (not recorded which). CDR3 nucleotides: TGTGCCAGCAGCTTAGAGACTAGCGGAACCCCCCTGGATACGCAGTATTTT. Translating gives CASSLETSGTPLDTQYF.